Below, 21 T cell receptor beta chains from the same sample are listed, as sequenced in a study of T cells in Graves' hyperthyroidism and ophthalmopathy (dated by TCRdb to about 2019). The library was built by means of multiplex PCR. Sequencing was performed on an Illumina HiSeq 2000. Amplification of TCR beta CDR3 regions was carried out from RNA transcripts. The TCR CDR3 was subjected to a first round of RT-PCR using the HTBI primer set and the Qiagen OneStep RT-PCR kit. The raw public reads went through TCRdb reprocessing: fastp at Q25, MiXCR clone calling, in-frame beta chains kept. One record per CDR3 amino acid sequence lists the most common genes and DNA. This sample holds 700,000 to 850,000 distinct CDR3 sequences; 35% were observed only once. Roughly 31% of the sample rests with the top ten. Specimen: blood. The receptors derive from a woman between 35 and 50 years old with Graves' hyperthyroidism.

The CDR3 sequence is CAISGAGYNEQFF. DNA of the CDR3: TGTGCCATCAGTGGGGCCGGCTACAATGAGCAGTTCTTC. The genes are TRBV10-3 and TRBJ2-1, with no clear D. Germline CDR1 reads ENHRY; CDR2 reads SYGVKD. V lost 4 bases and J lost 3, with 7 bases in between. The CDR3 sequence is 13 residues long.

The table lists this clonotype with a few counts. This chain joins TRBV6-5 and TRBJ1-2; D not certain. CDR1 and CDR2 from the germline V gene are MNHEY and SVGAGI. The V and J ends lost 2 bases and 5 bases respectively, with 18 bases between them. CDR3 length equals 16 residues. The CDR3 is CASSYGGQAGAYGYTF. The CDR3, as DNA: TGTGCCAGCAGTTACGGTGGGCAGGCAGGCGCTTATGGCTACACCTTC.

Here the CDR3 DNA reads TGTGCCAGCAGGCCGGGACAGGAGGAACAGCCCCAGCATTTT. This gives the protein CASRPGQEEQPQHF. The chain recombines TRBV11-2 with TRBJ1-5; 8 bases map to TRBD1. The germline V gene encodes CDR1 SGHAT and CDR2 FQNNGV. The length of the CDR3 is 14 residues. J was trimmed by 7 bases and V by 6 bases; bases with no gene match: 8.

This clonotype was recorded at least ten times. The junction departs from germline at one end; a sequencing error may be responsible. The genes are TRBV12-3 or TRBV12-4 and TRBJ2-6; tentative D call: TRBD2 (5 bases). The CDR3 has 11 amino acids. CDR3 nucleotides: TGTGCCAGCAGTTACCTTCGGAGGTGGTCTTTC. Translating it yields CASSYLRRWSF.

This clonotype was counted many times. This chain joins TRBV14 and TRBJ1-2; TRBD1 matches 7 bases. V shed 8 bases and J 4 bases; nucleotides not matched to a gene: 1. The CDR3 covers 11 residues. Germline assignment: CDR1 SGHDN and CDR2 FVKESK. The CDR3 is CASGTVYGYTF. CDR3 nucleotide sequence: TGTGCCAGCGGGACAGTCTATGGCTACACCTTC.

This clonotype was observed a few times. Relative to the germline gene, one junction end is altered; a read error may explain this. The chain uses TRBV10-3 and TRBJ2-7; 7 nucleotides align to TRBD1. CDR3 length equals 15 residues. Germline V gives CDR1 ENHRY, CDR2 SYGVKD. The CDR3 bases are TGTGCCATCCTCGAGGCAGGGGACAGTACCTACGAGCAGTGCTTC. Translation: CAILEAGDSTYEQCF.

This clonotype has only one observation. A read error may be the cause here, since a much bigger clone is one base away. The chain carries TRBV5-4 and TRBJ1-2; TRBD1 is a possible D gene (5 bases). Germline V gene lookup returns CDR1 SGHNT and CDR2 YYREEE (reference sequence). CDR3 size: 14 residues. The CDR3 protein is CAGSSLTANYGYTF. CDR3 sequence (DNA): TGTGCCGGCAGCTCCTTGACAGCTAACTATGGCTACACCTTC.

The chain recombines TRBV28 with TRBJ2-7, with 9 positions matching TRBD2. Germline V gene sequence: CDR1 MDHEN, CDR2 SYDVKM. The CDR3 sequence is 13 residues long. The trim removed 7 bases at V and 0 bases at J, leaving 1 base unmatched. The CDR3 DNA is TGTGCCAGCACTAGCGGGACCTCCTACGAGCAGTACTTC. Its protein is CASTSGTSYEQYF.

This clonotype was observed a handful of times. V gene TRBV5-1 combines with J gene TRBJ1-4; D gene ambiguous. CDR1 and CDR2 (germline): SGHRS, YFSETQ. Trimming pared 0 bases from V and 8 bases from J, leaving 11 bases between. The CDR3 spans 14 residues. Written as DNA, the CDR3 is TGCGCCAGCAGCTTGGGGTTCGGTGACGAAAAACTGTTTTTT. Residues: CASSLGFGDEKLFF.

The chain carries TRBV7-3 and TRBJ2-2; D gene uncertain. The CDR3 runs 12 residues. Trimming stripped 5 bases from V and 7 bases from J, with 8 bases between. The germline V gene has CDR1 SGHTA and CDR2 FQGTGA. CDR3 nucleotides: TGTGCCAGCAGCCCGGCCCACGGGGAGCTGTTTTTT. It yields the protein CASSPAHGELFF.

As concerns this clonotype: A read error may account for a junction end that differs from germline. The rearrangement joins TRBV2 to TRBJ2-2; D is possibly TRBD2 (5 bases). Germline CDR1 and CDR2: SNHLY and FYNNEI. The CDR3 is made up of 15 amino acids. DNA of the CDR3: TGTGCCCGCAGTGAACAAGGAGGAGTCGGCGGGGAGCTGTTTTTT. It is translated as CARSEQGGVGGELFF.

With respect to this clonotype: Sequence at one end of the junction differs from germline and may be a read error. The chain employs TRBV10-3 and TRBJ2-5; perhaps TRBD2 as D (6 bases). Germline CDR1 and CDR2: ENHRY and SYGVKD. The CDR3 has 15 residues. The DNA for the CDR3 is TGTGCCACCATGCTCTCCCGGGACGGACGGGAGACCCAGTCCTTC. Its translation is CATMLSRDGRETQSF.

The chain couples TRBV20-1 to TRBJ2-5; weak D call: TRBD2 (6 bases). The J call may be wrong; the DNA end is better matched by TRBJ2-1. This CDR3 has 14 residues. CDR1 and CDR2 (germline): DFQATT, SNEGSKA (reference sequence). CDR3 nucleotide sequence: TGCAGTGCTATCCTGGGGCGGGGATGGAATGAGCAGTTCTTC. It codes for CSAILGRGWNEQFF.

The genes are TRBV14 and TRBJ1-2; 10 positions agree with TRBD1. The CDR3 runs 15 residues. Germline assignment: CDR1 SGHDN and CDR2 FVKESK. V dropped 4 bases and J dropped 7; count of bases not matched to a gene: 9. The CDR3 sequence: CASSLPSRDRGGYTF. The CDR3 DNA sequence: TGTGCCAGCAGCCTCCCGTCCCGGGACAGGGGTGGCTACACCTTC.

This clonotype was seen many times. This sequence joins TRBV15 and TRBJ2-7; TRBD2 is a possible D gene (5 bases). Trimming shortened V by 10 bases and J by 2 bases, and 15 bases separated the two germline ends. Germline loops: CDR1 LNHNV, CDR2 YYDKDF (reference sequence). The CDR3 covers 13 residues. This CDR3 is CAIGVGLTYEQYF. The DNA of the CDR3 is TGTGCCATCGGGGTGGGTTTAACCTACGAGCAGTACTTC.

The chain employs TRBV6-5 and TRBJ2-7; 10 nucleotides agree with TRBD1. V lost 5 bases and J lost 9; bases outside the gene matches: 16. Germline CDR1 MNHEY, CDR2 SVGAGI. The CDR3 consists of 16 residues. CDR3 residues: CASSPTMTGGTDTQYF. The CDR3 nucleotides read TGTGCCAGCAGTCCCACCATGACAGGGGGCACAGATACGCAGTACTTC.

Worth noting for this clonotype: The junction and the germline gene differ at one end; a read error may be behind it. The DNA for the CDR3 is TGTGCCAGCAGCTTAGGTACGGAGGTTTACGAGCGGTACTTC. Protein sequence: CASSLGTEVYERYF. The chain recombines TRBV7-2 with TRBJ2-7, with D perhaps TRBD2 (5 bases). This CDR3 is 14 amino acids long. Germline assignment: CDR1 SGHTA and CDR2 FQGNSA.

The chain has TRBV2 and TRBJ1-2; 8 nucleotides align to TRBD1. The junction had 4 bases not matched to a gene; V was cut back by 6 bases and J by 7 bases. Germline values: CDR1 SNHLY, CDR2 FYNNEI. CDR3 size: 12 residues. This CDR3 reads CASSEGTGGYTF. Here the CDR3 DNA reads TGTGCCAGCAGCGAGGGGACAGGTGGCTACACCTTC.

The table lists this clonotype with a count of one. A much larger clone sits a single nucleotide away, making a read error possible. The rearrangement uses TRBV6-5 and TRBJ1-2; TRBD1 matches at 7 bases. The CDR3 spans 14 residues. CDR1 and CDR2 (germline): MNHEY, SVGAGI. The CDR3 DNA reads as TGTGCCAGCAGTTCGCCGGGACAGAACTATGACTACACCTTC. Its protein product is CASSSPGQNYDYTF.

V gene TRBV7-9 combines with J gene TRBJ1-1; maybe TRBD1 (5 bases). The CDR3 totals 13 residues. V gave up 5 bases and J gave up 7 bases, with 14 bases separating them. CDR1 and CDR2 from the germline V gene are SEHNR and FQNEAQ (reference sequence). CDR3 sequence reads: CASSGRTGIEAFF. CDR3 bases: TGTGCCAGCAGCGGGAGAACAGGCATTGAAGCTTTCTTT.

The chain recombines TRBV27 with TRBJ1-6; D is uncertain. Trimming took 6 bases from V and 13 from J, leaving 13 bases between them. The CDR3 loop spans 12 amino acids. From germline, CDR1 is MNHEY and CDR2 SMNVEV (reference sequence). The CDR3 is CASSPPPRPLHF. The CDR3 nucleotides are TGTGCCAGCAGCCCGCCGCCTCGTCCCCTCCACTTT.